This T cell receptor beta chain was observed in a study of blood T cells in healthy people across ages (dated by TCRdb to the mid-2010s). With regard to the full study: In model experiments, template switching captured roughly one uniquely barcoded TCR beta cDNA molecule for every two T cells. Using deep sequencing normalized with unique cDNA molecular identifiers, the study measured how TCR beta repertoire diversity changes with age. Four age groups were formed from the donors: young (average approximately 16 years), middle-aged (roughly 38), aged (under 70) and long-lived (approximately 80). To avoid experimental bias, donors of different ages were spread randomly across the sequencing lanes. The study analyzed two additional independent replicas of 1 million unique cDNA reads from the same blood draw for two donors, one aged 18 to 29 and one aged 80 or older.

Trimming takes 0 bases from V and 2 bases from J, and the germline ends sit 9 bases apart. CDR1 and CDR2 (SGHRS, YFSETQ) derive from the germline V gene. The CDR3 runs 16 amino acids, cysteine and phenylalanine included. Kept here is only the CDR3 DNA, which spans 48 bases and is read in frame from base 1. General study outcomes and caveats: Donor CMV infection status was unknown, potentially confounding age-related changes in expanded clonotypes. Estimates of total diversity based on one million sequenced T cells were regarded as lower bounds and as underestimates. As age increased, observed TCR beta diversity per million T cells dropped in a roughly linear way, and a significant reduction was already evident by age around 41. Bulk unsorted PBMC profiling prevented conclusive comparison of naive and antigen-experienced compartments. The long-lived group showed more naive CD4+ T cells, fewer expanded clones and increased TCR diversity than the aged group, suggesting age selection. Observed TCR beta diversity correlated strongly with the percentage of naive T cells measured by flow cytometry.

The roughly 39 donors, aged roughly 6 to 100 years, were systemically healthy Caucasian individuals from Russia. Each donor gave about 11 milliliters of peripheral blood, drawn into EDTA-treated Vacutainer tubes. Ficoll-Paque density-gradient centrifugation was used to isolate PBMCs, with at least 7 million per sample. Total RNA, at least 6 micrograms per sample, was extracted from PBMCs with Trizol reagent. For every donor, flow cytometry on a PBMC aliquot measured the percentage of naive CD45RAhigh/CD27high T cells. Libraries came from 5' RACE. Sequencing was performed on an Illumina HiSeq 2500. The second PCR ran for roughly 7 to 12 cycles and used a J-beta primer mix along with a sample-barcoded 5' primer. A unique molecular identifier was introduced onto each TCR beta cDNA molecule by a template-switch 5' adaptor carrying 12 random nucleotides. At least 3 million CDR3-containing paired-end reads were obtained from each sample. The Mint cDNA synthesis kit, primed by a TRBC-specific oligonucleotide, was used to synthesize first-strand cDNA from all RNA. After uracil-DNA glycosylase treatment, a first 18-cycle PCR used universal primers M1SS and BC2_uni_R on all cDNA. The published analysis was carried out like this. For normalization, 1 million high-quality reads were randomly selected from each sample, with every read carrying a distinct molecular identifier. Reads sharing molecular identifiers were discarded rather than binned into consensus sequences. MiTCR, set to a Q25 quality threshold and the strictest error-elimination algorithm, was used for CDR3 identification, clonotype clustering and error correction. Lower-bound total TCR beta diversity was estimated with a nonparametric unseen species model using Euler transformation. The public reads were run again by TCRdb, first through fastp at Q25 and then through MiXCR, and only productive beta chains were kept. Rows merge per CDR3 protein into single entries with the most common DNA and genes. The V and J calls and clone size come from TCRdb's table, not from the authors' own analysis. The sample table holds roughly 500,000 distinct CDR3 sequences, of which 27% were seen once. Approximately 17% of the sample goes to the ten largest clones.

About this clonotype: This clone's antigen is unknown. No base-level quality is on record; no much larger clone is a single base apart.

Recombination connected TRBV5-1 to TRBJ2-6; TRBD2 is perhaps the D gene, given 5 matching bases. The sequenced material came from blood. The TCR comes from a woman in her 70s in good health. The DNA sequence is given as TGCGCCAGCAGCTTGGCCGTTAGCGCTGGGGCCAACGTCCTGACTTTC. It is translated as CASSLAVSAGANVLTF.